These 22 T cell receptor beta chains originate from one sample sequenced in a study of pediatric ulcerative colitis. Sequenced by immunoSEQ multiplex PCR; TCRdb stores in-frame clones only, minus some. The data contain tens of thousands of clones, 75% of them singletons. During colonoscopy, one to two rectal pinch biopsies were collected. Input material: gut tissue. The receptor source for this set is a boy younger than 18 with severe ulcerative colitis.

The chain couples TRBV5-4 to TRBJ2-2, with D perhaps matching TRBD1 (6 bases). The germline V gene encodes CDR1 SGHNT and CDR2 YYREEE (reference sequence). CDR3 length: 15 amino acids. V was pared by 5 bases and J by 7 bases, with 18 bases between. The CDR3 protein is CASSSGTRDIGELFF. CDR3 DNA sequence: TGTGCCAGCAGTTCCGGGACAAGGGATATCGGGGAGCTGTTTTTT.

With respect to this clone: The CDR3 does not close with the conserved phenylalanine or tryptophan, likely indicating a read error. The chain recombines TRBV6-1 with TRBJ1-6; D is uncertain. The CDR3 runs to 13 residues. Germline CDR1 is MNHNS and CDR2 is SASEGT. Trimming removed 7 bases at V and 5 bases at J, with 9 bases between. The CDR3 nucleotides are TGTGCCAGCATGACGGTCAATAATTCACCCCTCCACCTT. Amino acids: CASMTVNNSPLHL.

The genes are TRBV4-1 and TRBJ1-2; 9 nucleotides match TRBD1. The length of the CDR3 is 16 residues. Germline CDR1 and CDR2: MGHRA and YSYEKL. V was pared by 1 base and J by 5 bases, with 8 bases of the junction left unmatched. The CDR3 DNA sequence: TGCGCCAGCAGCCAAGGGACCGGGACAGGGTCTTATGGCTACACCTTC. Protein product: CASSQGTGTGSYGYTF.

The V and J genes are TRBV29-1 and TRBJ2-3; D is uncertain. Looked up from germline, CDR1 is SQVTM and CDR2 is ANQGSEA. The CDR3 runs 16 residues. Trimming cost V 2 bases and J 2 bases, with 17 bases left between them. CDR3: CSVELVIYGDTDTQYF. The CDR3 nucleotides read TGCAGCGTTGAACTGGTAATATATGGGGACACAGATACGCAGTATTTT.

The rearrangement links TRBV7-9 to TRBJ2-2; no clear D gene. This CDR3 spans 14 amino acids. Trimming removed 0 bases from V and 6 bases from J, with 8 bases in between. Germline values: CDR1 SEHNR, CDR2 FQNEAQ (reference sequence). CDR3: CASSLAPTAGELFF. The CDR3 nucleotides are TGTGCCAGCAGCTTAGCTCCGACCGCCGGGGAGCTGTTTTTT.

This clone has more than one count but fewer than ten. The J gene is TRBJ2-7, the V gene TRBV11-2; possibly TRBD2 for D (6 bases). CDR1 is SGHAT, CDR2 FQNNGV, per germline. There are 11 residues in the CDR3. Trimming cost V 5 bases and J 7 bases, with 9 bases left between them. Written as DNA, the CDR3 is TGTGCCAGCAGCCCCCGGGGGGAGCAGTACTTC. Amino acids: CASSPRGEQYF.

V gene TRBV2 combines with J gene TRBJ2-5; 7 bases fit TRBD1. With 8 bases clipped from V and 1 base from J, the junction kept 10 bases outside the gene matches. In germline, CDR1 is SNHLY, CDR2 FYNNEI. CDR3 length: 15 amino acids. This chain's CDR3 is CASAEQGLIQETQYF. For the CDR3, the DNA is TGTGCCAGCGCGGAACAGGGGTTAATCCAAGAGACCCAGTACTTC.

This chain uses TRBV28 with TRBJ1-2; 7 nucleotides line up with TRBD1. CDR3 size: 15 residues. Germline CDR1 is MDHEN and CDR2 is SYDVKM. The V gene end was trimmed by 3 bases and the J gene end by 5 bases; junction bases not matched to a gene: 9. CDR3: CASSLGDRLLYGYTF. The CDR3 nucleotides read TGTGCCAGCAGTTTGGGGGACAGACTTTTGTATGGCTACACCTTC.

The chain joins TRBV14 to TRBJ2-1; D gene ambiguous. Germline CDR1 and CDR2: SGHDN and FVKESK. The CDR3 length is 16 residues. V was shortened by 0 bases and J by 5 bases, with 14 bases between the two germline ends. The DNA for the CDR3 is TGTGCCAGCAGCCAAGACCTTCCATGGCAGCACAATGAGCAGTTCTTC. Amino acid sequence: CASSQDLPWQHNEQFF. Full variable domain (missing parts from reference TRBV14 and TRBJ2-1): EAGVTQFPSHSVIEKGQTVTLRCDPISGHDNLYWYRRVMGKEIKFLLHFVKESKQDESGMPNNRFLAERTGGTYSTLKVQPAELEDSGVYFCASSQDLPWQHNEQFFGPGTRLTVL.

This clone was detected once. This rearrangement joins TRBV4-1 to TRBJ2-3, with D perhaps being TRBD1 or TRBD2 (5 bases each). CDR3 length: 13 residues. The germline gives CDR1 MGHRA, CDR2 YSYEKL. V lost 7 bases and J 6 bases, leaving 14 bases between the germline ends. The CDR3 region is CASMGSGHDTQYF. CDR3 nucleotide sequence: TGCGCCAGCATGGGGAGCGGACATGATACGCAGTATTTT.

This sequence joins TRBV5-1 and TRBJ1-4; D might be TRBD1 (6 bases). Trimming removed 2 bases at V and 5 bases at J, with 28 bases between. This CDR3 contains 20 residues. Germline CDR1 and CDR2: SGHRS and YFSETQ. The CDR3 protein is CASSLGPGGSLGAHNEKLFF. The CDR3 DNA reads as TGCGCCAGCAGCTTAGGACCCGGGGGCAGTCTGGGGGCGCACAATGAAAAACTGTTTTTT. The full variable domain, its missing parts supplied by reference TRBV5-1 and TRBJ1-4, is KAGVTQTPRYLIKTRGQQVTLSCSPISGHRSVSWYQQTPGQGLQFLFEYFSETQRNKGNFPGRFSGRQFSNSRSEMNVSTLELGDSALYLCASSLGPGGSLGAHNEKLFFGSGTQLSVL.

The V gene is TRBV9, the J gene TRBJ2-1; D not certain. In germline, CDR1 is SGDLS, CDR2 YYNGEE. The V and J ends lost 0 bases and 7 bases respectively, with 11 bases between them. The CDR3 extends over 14 amino acids. CDR3 nucleotide sequence: TGTGCCAGCAGCGTAGATTCGTTCGGGAATGAGCAGTTCTTC. It translates to CASSVDSFGNEQFF.

In its sample, this clone ranks as medium-sized. J is TRBJ2-1 and V is TRBV7-9; no definite D call. V dropped 5 bases and J dropped 8 bases, with 10 bases sitting between them. The CDR3 has 12 residues. From germline, CDR1 is SEHNR and CDR2 FQNEAQ (reference sequence). The CDR3 reads CASSRNAYEQFF. CDR3 nucleotides: TGTGCCAGCAGCCGCAATGCCTATGAGCAGTTCTTC.

The J gene is TRBJ1-2, the V gene TRBV4-1; 8 bases map to TRBD1. The J segment lost 2 bases and the V segment lost 0 bases, leaving 5 bases of the junction unmatched. The CDR3 has 16 amino acids. CDR1 MGHRA and CDR2 YSYEKL come from the germline V gene. The CDR3 bases are TGCGCCAGCAGCCAAGACGCGGGACAGGACAACTATGGCTACACCTTC. The encoded protein is CASSQDAGQDNYGYTF.

V and J are TRBV23-1 and TRBJ1-1; TRBD1 matches 11 bases. TRBV23-1 is noted as an ORF with a role that remains uncertain. CDR3 length: 17 amino acids. V lost 5 bases to trimming and J lost 0 bases; unmatched junction nucleotides: 8. CDR3 coding DNA: TGCGCCAGCAGTAAGACGGGACAGGGGGGAATGAACACTGAAGCTTTCTTT. Translated, it gives CASSKTGQGGMNTEAFF.

This clone was picked up one time. J is TRBJ1-2 and V is TRBV19; D is unclear. Trimming took 5 bases from V and 7 from J, leaving 14 bases between them. Germline V lookup: CDR1 LNHDA, CDR2 SQIVND (reference sequence). CDR3 length: 13 residues. CDR3 in amino acids: CASSVTEVSGYTF. CDR3 DNA sequence: TGTGCCAGTAGTGTTACCGAAGTATCTGGCTACACCTTC.

This clone was recorded a few times. Because the CDR3 is missing its conserved closing phenylalanine or tryptophan, this is likely a read error. The V gene is TRBV5-5, the J gene TRBJ1-6; D gene uncertain. The CDR3 extends over 16 amino acids. With 4 bases removed from V and 3 bases from J, the gap between germline ends came to 14 bases. Looked up from germline, CDR1 is SGHKS and CDR2 is YYEKEE (reference sequence). In DNA, the CDR3 is TGTGCCAGCAGCGCTGGACGGTTTGACTATAATTCACCCCTCCACCTT. It specifies CASSAGRFDYNSPLHL.

The gene calls are TRBV28 and TRBJ2-4, with 8 bases fitting TRBD1. From germline, CDR1 is MDHEN and CDR2 SYDVKM. CDR3 length: 13 amino acids. The junction had 7 bases not matched to a gene; V was cut back by 7 bases and J by 8 bases. The CDR3: CASIRTGWDIQYF. DNA of the CDR3: TGTGCCAGCATCAGGACAGGGTGGGACATTCAGTACTTC.

This chain uses TRBV7-3 with TRBJ2-3, with 7 bases fitting TRBD2. Germline-derived CDR1 and CDR2 are SGHTA and FQGTGA. The CDR3 has 14 residues. The V gene end was trimmed by 5 bases and the J gene end by 2 bases; junction bases not matched to a gene: 4. The CDR3 nucleotides are TGTGCCAGCAGCCTCAGCGGGGCCACAGATACGCAGTATTTT. It encodes CASSLSGATDTQYF.

The chain has TRBV5-1 and TRBJ1-2; possible D gene TRBD1, 5 bases. Trimming pared 6 bases from V and 8 bases from J, leaving 17 bases between. The CDR3 runs to 13 residues. Germline CDR1 is SGHRS and CDR2 is YFSETQ. Here the CDR3 reads CASTLERTLGYTF. The CDR3 bases are TGCGCCAGCACCCTTGAACGGACACTCGGCTACACCTTC.

The gene calls are TRBV2 and TRBJ2-3; no clear D gene. The germline V and J ends were trimmed by 6 bases and 0 bases, with 4 bases remaining between them. Germline-derived CDR1 and CDR2 are SNHLY and FYNNEI. This CDR3 region has 12 residues. The CDR3 region is CASRDSTDTQYF. CDR3 DNA: TGTGCCAGCAGGGACAGCACAGATACGCAGTATTTT.

V usage is TRBV29-1 and J usage is TRBJ2-2; tentatively, D is TRBD1 (6 bases). The CDR3 length is 15 residues. CDR1 and CDR2 (germline): SQVTM, ANQGSEA. The V end lost 7 bases, the J end lost 2 bases, and 17 bases lay between the germline ends. The CDR3 here is CSAEDPQGNTGELFF. Written as DNA, the CDR3 is TGCAGCGCCGAAGACCCACAGGGAAACACCGGGGAGCTGTTTTTT.